This T cell receptor (beta chain) is from a study of molecular identifiers for immune sequencing clone quantification. The V end lost 5 bases, the J end lost 3 bases, and 19 bases lay between the germline ends. Per germline, CDR1 SEHNR and CDR2 FQNEAQ (reference sequence). The CDR3 is made up of 16 amino acids. Libraries of bulk TCR were made by previously described methods (with listed TCR primers). Each CDR3 protein is one row after TCRdb ran MiXCR on the PCR reads. Of approximately 630,000 distinct CDR3 sequences in the sample, 25% were seen once. Sequenced: naive CD8+ T cells from blood, with Jurkat cell RNA spiked in. Subset reported: FACS-sorted CD8+CD4-CCR7+CD45RA+ naive T cells. The chain uses TRBV7-9 and TRBJ2-5; D perhaps matches TRBD2 (7 bases). The receptor was derived from a human donor in good health. Some libraries in this study had Jurkat cell RNA spiked in. CDR3 bases: TGTGCCAGCAGCCTAATCGAAGGGGGGGACAAAGAGACCCAGTACTTC. This sequence encodes CASSLIEGGDKETQYF.